Shown below are 32 T cell receptor beta chains from a single sample sequenced in a study of graft-versus-host responses after intestinal transplantation (dated by TCRdb to 2020 to 2023). These receptors have no known antigen. Library preparation used the immunoSEQ multiplex PCR assay. Sourced from immuneACCESS, this table was stored by TCRdb with only in-frame sequences that have V and J called. A share of the clones is absent; for the studies checked, an unresolved V gene accounts for under half, and the remainder has no known explanation. Here the sample has tens of thousands of clones; about 95% occur a single time. Approximately 0.21% of the sample is in the top ten clones. Reading the label with the study, this specimen's time point is: cells obtained before transplantation from donor or recipient. The specimen comprised unstimulated CD8+ T cells sorted from spleen or lymph node cells, sampled before transplant. These TCRs come from a human donor who was the organ donor for an intestinal transplant.

This sequence joins TRBV7-6 and TRBJ1-4; D remains unclear. V gave up 5 bases and J gave up 0 bases, with 7 bases separating them. CDR3 length: 14 residues. CDR1 and CDR2 from the germline V gene are SGHVS and FNYEAQ. CDR3 in DNA: TGTGCCAGCAGCCGGGTTGCAACTAATGAAAAACTGTTTTTT. Translation: CASSRVATNEKLFF.

V gene TRBV28 combines with J gene TRBJ1-5; TRBD1 matches at 8 bases. The CDR3 totals 16 residues. The junction had 8 bases not matched to a gene; V was cut back by 5 bases and J by 2 bases. CDR1 MDHEN and CDR2 SYDVKM come from the germline V gene. CDR3 protein: CASSRETGVGNQPQHF. CDR3 sequence (DNA): TGTGCCAGCAGTCGCGAGACAGGGGTGGGCAATCAGCCCCAGCATTTT.

This rearrangement joins TRBV6-5 to TRBJ2-7; D remains ambiguous. CDR1 MNHEY and CDR2 SVGAGI come from the germline V gene. CDR3 size: 15 residues. V was shortened by 6 bases and J by 1 base, with 16 bases between the two germline ends. CDR3 loop: CASSPSAVGSYEQYF. In DNA form, the CDR3 reads TGTGCCAGCAGCCCCTCCGCCGTGGGGTCCTACGAGCAGTACTTC.

The V call is TRBV7-9, the J call TRBJ1-2, with TRBD1 identical over 9 bases. This CDR3 region has 14 residues. Germline CDR1 and CDR2: SEHNR and FQNEAQ (reference sequence). The V gene end was trimmed by 1 base and the J gene end by 3 bases; junction bases not matched to a gene: 0. CDR3 loop: CASSLGTGDYGYTF. The CDR3 coding sequence is TGTGCCAGCAGCTTAGGGACAGGGGACTATGGCTACACCTTC.

This rearrangement joins TRBV7-2 to TRBJ1-1; D is undetermined. CDR1 and CDR2 (germline): SGHTA, FQGNSA. The CDR3 spans 17 residues. Trimming removed 0 bases at V and 4 bases at J, with 18 bases between. CDR3 coding DNA: TGTGCCAGCAGCTTAGCGCTTGTGTACCCTGGGAGCACTGAAGCTTTCTTT. It is translated as CASSLALVYPGSTEAFF.

The genes are TRBV7-9 and TRBJ2-2; unclear D gene. Trimming took off 7 bases at V and 1 base at J, with 19 bases between the two ends. The CDR3 has 17 amino acids. From germline, CDR1 is SEHNR and CDR2 FQNEAQ (reference sequence). The DNA for the CDR3 is TGTGCCAGCACCACGGACGGACGTATGTTGAACACCGGGGAGCTGTTTTTT. Its translation is CASTTDGRMLNTGELFF.

This chain links TRBV4-2 with TRBJ2-7; D is perhaps TRBD2 (5 bases). Germline CDR1 reads LGHNA; CDR2 reads YNFKEQ. V was clipped by 1 base and J by 3 bases, with 13 bases between them. The CDR3 covers 15 residues. CDR3 coding DNA: TGTGCCAGCAGCCAAGTCCCCCTAGACTACTACGAGCAGTACTTC. Translated: CASSQVPLDYYEQYF.

This sequence joins TRBV7-3 and TRBJ1-1; possibly TRBD1 for D (6 bases). CDR3 length equals 14 residues. V was cut by 1 base and J by 5 bases, with 11 bases left in between. Germline assignment: CDR1 SGHTA and CDR2 FQGTGA. The CDR3 reads CASSLNGGWTEAFF. The DNA for the CDR3 is TGTGCCAGCAGCTTAAACGGGGGCTGGACTGAAGCTTTCTTT.

The sample holds one count of this clone. The rearrangement uses TRBV6-5 and TRBJ2-5; D uncertain. Germline CDR1 and CDR2: MNHEY and SVGAGI. Deletions cut 0 bases from V and 5 bases from J, with 1 base between. The CDR3 consists of 11 residues. CDR3 protein: CASSYSETQYF. DNA of the CDR3: TGTGCCAGCAGTTACTCGGAGACCCAGTACTTC.

This CDR3 is CASSSAGDATNEKLFF. DNA of the CDR3: TGTGCCAGCAGTTCCGCAGGGGACGCAACTAATGAAAAACTGTTTTTT. The chain couples TRBV28 to TRBJ1-4; possible D gene TRBD1, 6 bases. The CDR3 spans 16 residues. V was clipped by 4 bases and J by 0 bases, with 12 bases between them. Germline values: CDR1 MDHEN, CDR2 SYDVKM. The full variable domain, in which reference TRBV28 and TRBJ1-4 provide the parts outside the CDR3, is DVKVTQSSRYLVKRTGEKVFLECVQDMDHENMFWYRQDPGLGLRLIYFSYDVKMKEKGDIPEGYSVSREKKERFSLILESASTNQTSMYLCASSSAGDATNEKLFFGSGTQLSVL.

This chain joins TRBV30 and TRBJ2-3; 10 bases fit TRBD1. The J segment lost 3 bases and the V segment lost 8 bases, leaving 8 bases of the junction unmatched. Germline values: CDR1 GTSNPN, CDR2 SVGIG (reference sequence). This CDR3 is 14 amino acids long. The CDR3 DNA sequence: TGTGCCCGCTCCGGGGGACAGGGGACAGATACGCAGTATTTT. It codes for CARSGGQGTDTQYF.

The J gene is TRBJ1-1, the V gene TRBV5-6; TRBD1 might be the D (6 bases). V lost 0 bases, J lost 0 bases, and 9 bases lay in between. CDR1 and CDR2 (germline): SGHDT, YYEEEE. The CDR3 consists of 15 residues. CDR3 nucleotide sequence: TGTGCCAGCAGCTTGGTGAGGGGGATGAACACTGAAGCTTTCTTT. Amino acids: CASSLVRGMNTEAFF. The full variable domain, with the rest looked up from reference TRBV5-6 and TRBJ1-1, is DAGVTQSPTHLIKTRGQQVTLRCSPKSGHDTVSWYQQALGQGPQFIFQYYEEEERQRGNFPDRFSGHQFPNYSSELNVNALLLGDSALYLCASSLVRGMNTEAFFGQGTRLTVV.

This clone was observed once. The chain employs TRBV11-3 and TRBJ2-1; 8 bases align to TRBD2. CDR3 length: 14 amino acids. V dropped 5 bases and J dropped 5; count of bases not matched to a gene: 5. The germline V gene has CDR1 SGHNT and CDR2 YENEEA. DNA of the CDR3: TGTGCCAGCAGCGATGCGGGGGGCAACAATGAGCAGTTCTTC. It translates to CASSDAGGNNEQFF.

The count of this clone is one. The chain is built from TRBV18 and TRBJ1-1, with D perhaps TRBD1 (5 bases). V gave up 1 base and J gave up 1 base, with 10 bases separating them. Germline V gene data show CDR1 as KGHSH and CDR2 as LQKENI. CDR3 size: 15 residues. The CDR3 spells CASSPRQISNTEAFF. CDR3 sequence (DNA): TGTGCCAGCTCACCACGACAGATTTCGAACACTGAAGCTTTCTTT.

This clone was seen just once. This sequence joins TRBV5-1 and TRBJ1-4; D is unresolved. The CDR3 is made up of 13 amino acids. The V end lost 3 bases, the J end lost 5 bases, and 8 bases lay between the germline ends. Germline V gives CDR1 SGHRS, CDR2 YFSETQ. DNA of the CDR3: TGCGCCAGCAGCTCTGGCGCGAATGAAAAACTGTTTTTT. It yields the protein CASSSGANEKLFF.

The chain uses TRBV7-9 and TRBJ2-1; 7 bases align to TRBD1. The V gene end was trimmed by 6 bases and the J gene end by 5 bases; junction bases not matched to a gene: 4. Germline CDR1 reads SEHNR; CDR2 reads FQNEAQ (reference sequence). The CDR3 contains 13 residues. The CDR3 coding sequence is TGTGCCAGCAGTTCGACAGGGAACAATGAGCAGTTCTTC. It codes for CASSSTGNNEQFF.

V gene TRBV5-6 combines with J gene TRBJ1-2; maybe TRBD1 (5 bases). Germline CDR1 is SGHDT and CDR2 is YYEEEE. The CDR3 contains 15 residues. The V end was cut by 0 bases, the J end by 9 bases, with 18 bases between. CDR3 loop: CASSLAVAPGWRYTF. CDR3 DNA: TGTGCCAGCAGCTTGGCGGTCGCTCCAGGGTGGCGCTACACCTTC.

The rearrangement links TRBV29-1 to TRBJ1-2; D is uncertain. Looked up from germline, CDR1 is SQVTM and CDR2 is ANQGSEA. V lost 4 bases to trimming and J lost 2 bases, with 20 bases between them. This CDR3 is 16 amino acids long. This CDR3 is CSVGNSLHLGNYGYTF. The CDR3 nucleotides are TGCAGCGTTGGGAATTCCCTCCATTTAGGGAACTATGGCTACACCTTC. Filled out from reference TRBV29-1 and TRBJ1-2, the complete variable domain reads SAVISQKPSRDICQRGTSLTIQCQVDSQVTMMFWYRQQPGQSLTLIATANQGSEATYESGFVIDKFPISRPNLTFSTLTVSNMSPEDSSIYLCSVGNSLHLGNYGYTFGSGTRLTVV.

J is TRBJ2-7 and V is TRBV7-9, with D possibly being TRBD2 (5 bases). Per the germline V gene, CDR1 is SEHNR and CDR2 is FQNEAQ (reference sequence). Trimming removed 3 bases from V and 2 bases from J, with 11 bases in between. The CDR3 consists of 14 residues. CDR3 region: CASSLTTNAYEQYF. CDR3 nucleotide sequence: TGTGCCAGCAGCTTGACTACGAACGCCTACGAGCAGTACTTC.

This chain joins TRBV5-1 and TRBJ1-2; D is unclear. Germline values: CDR1 SGHRS, CDR2 YFSETQ. Trimming removed 0 bases at V and 2 bases at J, with 5 bases between. CDR3 length: 13 amino acids. The chain's CDR3 is CASSLGQNYGYTF. CDR3 sequence (DNA): TGCGCCAGCAGCTTGGGACAAAACTATGGCTACACCTTC.

V gene TRBV6-1 combines with J gene TRBJ2-3, with no clear D. The germline V gene has CDR1 MNHNS and CDR2 SASEGT. The CDR3 loop spans 14 amino acids. The V end lost 2 bases, the J end lost 8 bases, and 14 bases lay between the germline ends. Here the CDR3 reads CASSEPGQSGTQYF. CDR3 sequence (DNA): TGTGCCAGCAGTGAACCCGGTCAATCAGGTACGCAGTATTTT.

The rearrangement links TRBV2 to TRBJ2-5; D is perhaps TRBD2 (5 bases). The J call is uncertain, as TRBJ2-7 better fits the DNA end. CDR3 length: 13 residues. Germline V gene data show CDR1 as SNHLY and CDR2 as FYNNEI. The CDR3 region is CASSERVTYEQYF. The CDR3 bases are TGTGCCAGCAGTGAGCGGGTGACCTACGAGCAGTACTTC.

The chain joins TRBV28 to TRBJ2-3, with D unresolved. The germline V and J ends were trimmed by 6 bases and 1 base, with 11 bases remaining between them. The length of the CDR3 is 14 residues. Germline V gene sequence: CDR1 MDHEN, CDR2 SYDVKM. The CDR3 spells CASSPRLRTDTQYF. The CDR3 nucleotides are TGTGCCAGCAGCCCTAGACTTCGCACAGATACGCAGTATTTT. The entire variable domain, with the rest obtained from reference TRBV28 and TRBJ2-3, is as follows: DVKVTQSSRYLVKRTGEKVFLECVQDMDHENMFWYRQDPGLGLRLIYFSYDVKMKEKGDIPEGYSVSREKKERFSLILESASTNQTSMYLCASSPRLRTDTQYFGPGTRLTVL.

This chain uses TRBV7-8 with TRBJ1-2, with D hard to call. The germline CDR1 and CDR2 sequences are SGHVS and FQNEAQ. This CDR3 region has 18 residues. The germline V and J ends were trimmed by 2 bases and 6 bases, with 25 bases remaining between them. The CDR3 sequence: CASSLFAITIGLFNGYTF. The CDR3, as DNA: TGTGCCAGCAGCTTATTCGCGATTACTATAGGGCTGTTCAATGGCTACACCTTC.

CDR3 region: CASSLVGQEAFF. CDR3 nucleotides: TGTGCCAGCAGCTTGGTAGGTCAGGAAGCTTTCTTT. The chain links TRBV5-6 to TRBJ1-1; D uncertain. Germline CDR1 and CDR2: SGHDT and YYEEEE. V shed 0 bases and J shed 8 bases, with 8 bases lying between them. The CDR3 is made up of 12 amino acids.

In regard to this clone: This is likely a read error, given that the CDR3 carries no conserved phenylalanine or tryptophan at its end. The chain is built from TRBV30 and TRBJ1-2, with D possibly being TRBD1 (5 bases). Trimming took 1 base from V and 6 from J, leaving 18 bases between them. This CDR3 spans 15 amino acids. The germline CDR1 and CDR2 sequences are GTSNPN and SVGIG (reference sequence). CDR3 sequence reads: CAWSGGRGVRDGYTL. CDR3 DNA sequence: TGTGCCTGGAGTGGGGGCCGGGGGGTGAGGGATGGCTACACCCTC.

The chain links TRBV30 to TRBJ1-2, with D unclear. Germline loops: CDR1 GTSNPN, CDR2 SVGIG (reference sequence). CDR3 length: 14 amino acids. V lost 4 bases to trimming and J lost 7 bases, with 19 bases between them. The CDR3 reads CAWTDSYGAGGYTF. The CDR3 coding sequence is TGTGCCTGGACTGATTCTTATGGTGCTGGTGGCTACACCTTC. Full variable domain (rest looked up from reference TRBV30 and TRBJ1-2): SQTIHQWPATLVQPVGSPLSLECTVEGTSNPNLYWYRQAAGRGLQLLFYSVGIGQISSEVPQNLSASRPQDRQFILSSKKLLLSDSGFYLCAWTDSYGAGGYTFGSGTRLTVV.

V usage is TRBV6-1 and J usage is TRBJ1-4; 7 nucleotides line up with TRBD1. V was pared by 7 bases and J by 3 bases, with 5 bases of the junction left unmatched. Germline CDR1 is MNHNS and CDR2 is SASEGT. CDR3 length equals 14 residues. CDR3 protein: CASILRGSNEKLFF. CDR3 sequence (DNA): TGTGCCAGCATCCTCAGGGGGTCTAATGAAAAACTGTTTTTT.

The chain's CDR3 is CASSFNGNTIYF. The CDR3 region has the DNA TGTGCCAGCAGTTTTAACGGAAACACCATATATTTT. The chain joins TRBV28 to TRBJ1-3; D not resolved. The CDR3 length is 12 residues. The V end lost 3 bases, the J end lost 4 bases, and 4 bases lay between the germline ends. CDR1 and CDR2 from the germline V gene are MDHEN and SYDVKM.

Here the CDR3 DNA reads TGTGCCAGCAGCGGGGACAGAACCTACGAGCAGTACTTC. It encodes CASSGDRTYEQYF. The V gene is TRBV5-4, the J gene TRBJ2-7; 7 positions match TRBD1. CDR3 size: 13 residues. Per the germline V gene, CDR1 is SGHNT and CDR2 is YYREEE (reference sequence). V shed 4 bases, J shed 2 bases, and the junction held 3 bases outside the gene matches. The full variable domain, with the rest looked up from reference TRBV5-4 and TRBJ2-7, is ETGVTQSPTHLIKTRGQQVTLRCSSQSGHNTVSWYQQALGQGPQFIFQYYREEENGRGNFPPRFSGLQFPNYSSELNVNALELDDSALYLCASSGDRTYEQYFGPGTRLTVT.

The V and J genes are TRBV28 and TRBJ1-3; no firm D call. Germline CDR1 reads MDHEN; CDR2 reads SYDVKM. CDR3 length: 14 amino acids. Trimming removed 6 bases from V and 0 bases from J, with 9 bases in between. For the CDR3, the DNA is TGTGCCAGCAGCGAGTCGGGCTCTGGAAACACCATATATTTT. Its protein product is CASSESGSGNTIYF.

The chain uses TRBV27 and TRBJ2-7; TRBD2 agrees at 11 bases. With 8 bases clipped from V and 10 bases from J, the junction kept 13 bases outside the gene matches. Germline V lookup: CDR1 MNHEY, CDR2 SMNVEV (reference sequence). The CDR3 is 14 residues long. The CDR3 DNA reads as TGTGCCAGCTCGTCTGGGACTAGCGGTGTGGCCCAGTACTTC. Translation: CASSSGTSGVAQYF.